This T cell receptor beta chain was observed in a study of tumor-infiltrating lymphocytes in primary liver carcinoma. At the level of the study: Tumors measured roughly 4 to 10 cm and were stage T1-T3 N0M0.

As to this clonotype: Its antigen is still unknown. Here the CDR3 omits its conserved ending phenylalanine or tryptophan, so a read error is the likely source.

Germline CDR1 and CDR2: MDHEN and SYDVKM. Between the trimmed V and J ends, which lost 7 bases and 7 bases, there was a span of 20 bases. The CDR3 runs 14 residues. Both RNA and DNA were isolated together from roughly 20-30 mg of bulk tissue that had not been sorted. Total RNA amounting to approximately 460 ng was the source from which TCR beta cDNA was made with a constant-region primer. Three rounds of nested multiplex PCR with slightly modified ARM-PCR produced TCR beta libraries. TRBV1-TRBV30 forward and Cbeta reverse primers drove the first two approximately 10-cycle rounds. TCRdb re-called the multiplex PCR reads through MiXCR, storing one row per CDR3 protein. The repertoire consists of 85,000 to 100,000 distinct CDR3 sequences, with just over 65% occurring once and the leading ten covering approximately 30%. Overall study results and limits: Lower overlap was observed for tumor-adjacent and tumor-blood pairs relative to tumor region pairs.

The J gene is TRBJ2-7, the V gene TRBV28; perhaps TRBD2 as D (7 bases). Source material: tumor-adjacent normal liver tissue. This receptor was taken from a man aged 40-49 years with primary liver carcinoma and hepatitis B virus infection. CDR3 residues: CASTAPGGLGEQYL. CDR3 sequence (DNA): TGTGCCAGCACGGCCCCCGGGGGGCTAGGGGAGCAGTACTTG.